This is a list of T cell receptor beta chains from one sample in a study of shared clonotypes between healthy human individuals. Clones were read by immunoSEQ multiplex PCR, and TCRdb kept only the in-frame ones, dropping some. The sample includes about 2.1 million clones, about 94% of them seen just once. The specimen was naive CD8+ T cells from PBMCs. Receptors were obtained from a man younger than 35 in good health. Some clones in this sample may be carry-over from other donors' samples. Each CDR3 is given with its conserved first and last residue. The D gene is left open where the match is weak. Clone sizes are given selectively: once, few, many, or a class where the clone is expanded.

TRBJ2-4	TRBV7-8	.	.	TGTGCCAGCAGCCTAGGACTAGCCAAAAACATTCAGTACTTC	CASSLGLAKNIQYF
TRBJ2-5	TRBV27	.	.	TGTGCCAGCAGTTTCATAGCGGCCAACCAAGAGACCCAGTACTTC	CASSFIAANQETQYF
TRBJ1-1	TRBV19	.	TRBD1	TGTGCCAGTAGCAACCCTTCACCGAGACAGGGGGGCACTGAAGCTTTCTTT	CASSNPSPRQGGTEAFF
TRBJ1-6	TRBV7-3	.	TRBD1	TGTGCCAGCAGCCGACGTTTACAGGGGAGCTCCTATAATTCACCCCTCCACTTT	CASSRRLQGSSYNSPLHF
TRBJ2-1	TRBV6-5	.	.	TGTGCAGTCTTCGCGGGAATGGGTGAGCAGTTCTTC	CAVFAGMGEQFF
TRBJ1-1	TRBV19	.	.	TGTGCCAGTATTAGAGAAGGACAGTTGAACACTGAAGCTTTCTTT	CASIREGQLNTEAFF
TRBJ1-1	TRBV29-1	.	.	TGCAGCGTTGGGGCCCGGGGAGACACTGAAGCTTTCTTT	CSVGARGDTEAFF
TRBJ1-1	TRBV19	.	TRBD1	TGTGCCAGTAGTACGGGGACAGTGATAATGAACACTGAAGCTTTCTTT	CASSTGTVIMNTEAFF
TRBJ2-3	TRBV27	.	.	TGTGCCAGCAGCCACTTAACACTGACAGGTATTAGCACAGATACGCAGTATTTT	CASSHLTLTGISTDTQYF
TRBJ2-1	TRBV11-2	.	TRBD2	TGTGCCAGCAGCCAAGCGGGAGGGGAGGAAAATGAGCAGTTCTTC	CASSQAGGEENEQFF
TRBJ2-7	TRBV27	.	.	TGTGCCAGCAGTCCGAGCGCGGGGGCGTGGACCTACGAGCAGTACTTC	CASSPSAGAWTYEQYF
TRBJ2-7	TRBV4-1	.	.	TGCGCCAGCAGCCAAGCGCGTGGCGAGCAGTACTTC	CASSQARGEQYF
TRBJ2-7	TRBV10-1	.	.	TGCGCCAGCCTCCCTGGTACCCACTTACACTACGAGCAGTACTTC	CASLPGTHLHYEQYF
TRBJ2-3	TRBV5-1	.	.	TGCGCCAGCAGCCCCCCGGTGATTCTTCACACAGATACGCAGTATTTT	CASSPPVILHTDTQYF
TRBJ1-1	TRBV11-2	.	.	TGTGCCAGCAGCTTCTTTGGGGCAGCAGGGACTGAAGCTTTCTTT	CASSFFGAAGTEAFF
TRBJ2-2	TRBV18	.	TRBD2	TGTGCCAGCTCACCTTTCAGGACTAGCGGGCAGAACACCGGGGAGCTGTTTTTT	CASSPFRTSGQNTGELFF
TRBJ1-2	TRBV6-1	.	TRBD1	TGTGCCAGCAGTGAAGCGCTCGGACAGGGTGGTGGCTACACCTTC	CASSEALGQGGGYTF
TRBJ2-5	TRBV27	.	TRBD1	TGTGCCAGCAGTCTGGGTTGGGGGACAGGGGAAGAGACCCAGTACTTC	CASSLGWGTGEETQYF
TRBJ2-5	TRBV15	.	TRBD2	TGTGCCACCAGCAGAGGGGGAGGGGTCCAGGAGACCCAGTACTTC	CATSRGGGVQETQYF
TRBJ1-2	TRBV6-6	.	TRBD1	TGTGCCAGCCGCCGGGGACAGGAGTATGGCTACACCTTC	CASRRGQEYGYTF
TRBJ1-1	TRBV9	.	TRBD1	TGTGCCAGCAGCGTGAACCGGGACAGGGCGAACACTGAAGCTTTCTTT	CASSVNRDRANTEAFF
TRBJ1-2	TRBV9	once	.	TGTGCCAGCAGCCGAATTACAGGGAATGGCTACACCTTC	CASSRITGNGYTF
TRBJ1-4	TRBV7-9	.	.	TGTGCCAGCAGCATAACGGGGACTGAAAAACTGTTTTTT	CASSITGTEKLFF
TRBJ2-7	TRBV27	few	.	TGTGCCAGCAGTCCCCCAGGGGCCTCCTACGAGCAGTACTTC	CASSPPGASYEQYF
TRBJ1-4	TRBV7-2	.	TRBD1	TGTGCCAGCAGCCTGAACAGGGGGCTGAGTGAAAAACTGTTTTTT	CASSLNRGLSEKLFF
TRBJ2-3	TRBV27	.	.	TGTGCCAGCAGTTTACTAGCTGGAGATACGCAGTATTTT	CASSLLAGDTQYF
TRBJ2-3	TRBV2	.	.	TGTGCCAGCTCGGTGGGAGCTAGCACAGATACGCAGTATTTT	CASSVGASTDTQYF
TRBJ2-6	TRBV28	.	TRBD1	TGTGCCAGCAGTGTCCGGGACAGTCTTCTCTCTGGGGCCAACGTCCTGACTTTC	CASSVRDSLLSGANVLTF
TRBJ2-7	TRBV5-1	.	.	TGCGCCAGCAGCCCGCAGTTCGAGAGGGCCTACGAGCAGTACTTC	CASSPQFERAYEQYF
TRBJ2-7	TRBV7-9	.	TRBD1	TGTGCCAGCAGCCCGTACAGGGGAACCAGCTCCTACGAGCAGTACTTC	CASSPYRGTSSYEQYF
TRBJ2-2	TRBV9	.	TRBD2	TGTGCCAGCAGCGTAGCTAGGCTCCCAAGCGGGGGCACCGGGGAGCTGTTTTTT	CASSVARLPSGGTGELFF
TRBJ2-7	TRBV6-5	.	TRBD1	TGTGCCAGCAGTTCCCTAGACAGGGGTGGACTCGAGCAGTACTTC	CASSSLDRGGLEQYF
TRBJ2-1	TRBV7-2	.	.	TGTGCCAGCAGCTTGGCCGTGGGGGGGCTCAGCTCCTACAATGAGCAGTTCTTC	CASSLAVGGLSSYNEQFF
TRBJ2-4	TRBV6-1	.	.	TGTGCCAGCAGTGATCCTGGGGTGGCCAAAAACATTCAGTACTTC	CASSDPGVAKNIQYF
TRBJ2-2	TRBV19	.	.	TGTGCCAGTAGTACGTCCAGGGGTGGCACCGGGGAGCTGTTTTTT	CASSTSRGGTGELFF
TRBJ2-2	TRBV7-9	.	.	TGTGCCAGCAGTTCCTCTGGTGGGGAGCTGTTTTTT	CASSSSGGELFF
TRBJ2-7	TRBV30	.	.	TGTGCCTGGAGTAAAATAACCCGGGGGGCCCATACGGGGCAGTACTTC	CAWSKITRGAHTGQYF
TRBJ1-2	TRBV2	.	.	TGTGCCAGCAGTGTGCTAACCCCTGGGAACTATGGCTACACCTTC	CASSVLTPGNYGYTF
TRBJ2-2	TRBV10-2	once	.	TGCGCCAGCAAATACGACAAGTCTGGCACCGGGGAGCTGTTTTTT	CASKYDKSGTGELFF
TRBJ1-1	TRBV6-5	.	.	TGTGCCAGCAGTTACTCGACGCTAGGGCCTTCCACTGAAGCTTTCTTT	CASSYSTLGPSTEAFF
TRBJ2-5	TRBV7-9	.	.	TGTGCCAGCAGCCGGGGAGGGGGCATCGAGACCCAGTACTTC	CASSRGGGIETQYF
TRBJ2-7	TRBV9	.	TRBD1	TGTGCCAGCAGCACCCGGACAGGTTTAGGGTACGAGCAGTACTTC	CASSTRTGLGYEQYF